This entry concerns a single T cell receptor (beta chain). No antigen is known for it. The junction departs from the called germline gene at one end, perhaps through a read error. This sample is part of a study of breast tumors, draining lymph nodes, adjacent tissues. Breast cancer patients provided tissue from their axillary draining lymph nodes. This CDR3 spans 16 amino acids. Germline assignment: CDR1 SGHRS and CDR2 YFSETQ. General observations from the study: Compared with lymph nodes, tumors were less diverse; compared with nontumor tissue, more. Findings are consistent with lymph node origin and intratumoral expansion of most tumor T cells.

TCRdb re-derived calls from the multiplex PCR reads in MiXCR, one entry per CDR3 protein. The sample contains tens of thousands of distinct CDR3 sequences, around 29% of which appear only once. The chain is built from TRBV5-1 and TRBJ2-3, with 8 bases lining up with TRBD1. The sequenced material came from axillary lymph node tissue. This TCR was sampled from a female donor with breast cancer. Some clones in this sample may be carry-over from other donors' samples. CDR3 sequence: CASSLAGTGHTDTQYF. The CDR3 DNA reads TGTGCCAGCAGCTTGGCCGGGACAGGACACACAGATACGCAGTATTTT.